This TCR beta chain is drawn from a study of CD8 T cells in Susac syndrome. Trimming shortened V by 6 bases and J by 12 bases, and 12 bases separated the two germline ends. The CDR3 has 11 residues. Germline CDR1 and CDR2: MDHEN and SYDVKM. This clonotype was observed once. An input of about 0.5 to 1 ug of RNA was subjected to reverse transcription using random hexamers. Amplification of TCR beta CDR3 across 54 Vbeta and 13 Jbeta was performed with immunoSEQ multiplex PCR. One entry per CDR3 protein, called by TCRdb with MiXCR from the immunoSEQ multiplex PCR reads. This repertoire shows under 150,000 distinct CDR3 sequences, around nine tenths found once; its top ten account for approximately 0.24%. Sequencing targeted TCR beta in blood CD8+ and CD4+ T cells. The authors negatively isolated CD8+ and CD4+ T cells and FACS-enriched TEMRA cells.

Sequencing was performed on CD8+ T cells from PBMCs. V is TRBV28 and J is TRBJ2-1; tentatively, D is TRBD1 (5 bases). This TCR came from a human donor with multiple sclerosis. The CDR3, as DNA: TGTGCCAGCAGCCCAGGGCAGGGGCAGTTCTTC. It encodes CASSPGQGQFF.